This T cell receptor (beta chain) originates from a study of T-cell memory formation after mild COVID-19 (TCRdb year 2021). Context from the whole study: TCR sequence clusters from the two donors were found to be largely donor specific. Longitudinal TCRalpha and TCRbeta repertoire sequencing tracked T-cell clones expanding and contracting after mild COVID-19 in two donors. Two young, previously healthy adult volunteers made up the cohort, one male and one female.

PBMCs were isolated by Ficoll-Paque density gradient centrifugation. Sequenced on an Illumina NovaSeq 6000. TCRalpha and TCRbeta cDNA libraries were constructed by 5'RACE with constant-segment primers, with sample barcodes and unique molecular identifiers being introduced. RNA was extracted from every sample with Trizol reagent. The libraries were amplified in two PCR steps, and the second step added a second sample barcode and Illumina TruSeq adapters. Sequencing of libraries was performed on an Illumina NovaSeq with 2 x 150 bp paired-end reads. Per the source publication's procedure: Reads were demultiplexed and collapsed into UMI-guided consensus sequences with migec v1.2.7. Using mixcr v2.1.11, UMI consensuses were aligned to TRA and TRB V and J templates and then assembled into clonotypes. A clonotype was counted as expanded or contracted only if both edgeR and NoisET called the change significant, with noise models trained on biological replicates. edgeR calls used a false discovery rate-adjusted p below 0.01 and a log2 fold-change threshold of 1. PCA with hierarchical clustering of max-normalized trajectories of the 1000 most abundant clonotypes was used as exploratory dynamics analysis. Separately sequenced CD4+ and CD8+ repertoires were used to assign a CD4 or CD8 phenotype to each responding clone. TCRdb applied fastp at Q25 and MiXCR to the public reads, then kept only in-frame beta chains. Identical CDR3 proteins give one entry, which carries the most common genes and DNA. Clone size and V and J calls follow TCRdb, not the original study. For this sample the table gives 450,000 to 650,000 distinct CDR3 sequences, of which 20% to 25% were detected only once. About 8.7% of the sample belongs to the ten largest clones.

From cysteine to phenylalanine, the CDR3 is 14 amino acids long. Only the CDR3 DNA stays, 42 bases, in frame from base 1. The junction shows trimming of 3 bases on V and 2 bases on J, plus 10 bases between the germline ends. Overall results and qualifications from the work: Whether the second-wave clones peaking on day 37 were SARS-CoV-2 specific was not confirmed. Contracting CD4+ clones appeared mostly in the CM and EM memory subsets, whereas CD8+ clones were enriched in EMRA. The detection of some responding clones in pre-infection memory suggests that pre-existing cross-reactive memory T cells joined the SARS-CoV-2 response. The study covered only a couple of mild cases, and larger cohorts including severe cases with pre-infection samples were considered necessary. Clones that contracted from day 15 to 85 showed balanced CD4/CD8 phenotypes, whereas a second wave of clones that expanded from day 15 to 37 leaned towards CD4+.

This clonotype was seen a handful of times. This receptor's antigen is unknown. The input lacks base qualities; no much larger clone sits a single base away. Source material: PBMCs or a T cell subset sorted from them (not recorded which). The rearrangement combines TRBV12-3 or TRBV12-4 with TRBJ2-5; perhaps TRBD2 is the D gene, with 5 bases matching. The source is an adult woman who had mild COVID-19 (a few samples of this study predate the infection). The sample titles of this study are shuffled in the database, so cell type and time point are left out; the donor was told from shared clones. This receptor has the CDR3 CASSLRVGQETQYF. The nucleotide sequence reads as follows: TGTGCCAGCAGTTTGAGGGTGGGACAAGAGACCCAGTACTTC.